These 15 T cell receptor beta chains were all obtained from the same sample, sequenced in a study of blood T cell repertoires in COVID-19. The assay was immunoSEQ multiplex PCR, and TCRdb's table has in-frame clones only and misses some. This sample has around 140,000 clones, with 78% found just once. Sequencing was performed on peripheral blood. Receptor source: a woman aged 55-70 years with acute or convalescent COVID-19.

The chain has TRBV2 and TRBJ2-1; 9 bases are shared with TRBD1. Germline V gene sequence: CDR1 SNHLY, CDR2 FYNNEI. The CDR3 has 15 amino acids. The V and J ends lost 2 bases and 7 bases, in that order; junction bases with no gene match: 6. The CDR3 sequence is CASSETWGTGNEQFF. CDR3 nucleotide sequence: TGTGCCAGCAGTGAAACCTGGGGGACAGGGAATGAGCAGTTCTTC.

The chain recombines TRBV11-2 with TRBJ2-7; TRBD2 agrees at 8 bases. V was pared by 6 bases and J by 5 bases, with 9 bases of the junction left unmatched. The germline gives CDR1 SGHAT, CDR2 FQNNGV. This CDR3 spans 14 amino acids. CDR3 DNA sequence: TGTGCCAGCAGATTCAGCGGGAGTCCCGACGAGCAGTACTTC. Translated, it gives CASRFSGSPDEQYF.

The rearrangement links TRBV19 to TRBJ2-1, with TRBD1 identical over 7 bases. The CDR3 is 14 residues long. Germline trimming cut 5 bases from V and 7 bases from J; bases unmatched to any gene: 8. Germline V gene sequence: CDR1 LNHDA, CDR2 SQIVND (reference sequence). CDR3 coding DNA: TGTGCCAGTAGTCCCTGGGACAGCCGGAATGAGCAGTTCTTC. Its protein product is CASSPWDSRNEQFF.

The DNA for the CDR3 is TGTGCCACCGAACCGGGACTAGCGGGAGGAACGCAGTATTTT. Its protein is CATEPGLAGGTQYF. The V call is TRBV27, the J call TRBJ2-3, with TRBD2 matching 15 bases. From germline, CDR1 is MNHEY and CDR2 SMNVEV (reference sequence). The CDR3 has 14 residues. V dropped 10 bases and J dropped 9; count of bases not matched to a gene: 8.

The CDR3 protein is CASSADILQPQHF. The CDR3 nucleotides read TGTGCCAGTAGTGCAGACATACTTCAGCCCCAGCATTTT. The V and J genes are TRBV19 and TRBJ1-5; D call uncertain. The CDR3 is made up of 13 amino acids. The V gene's germline CDR1 is LNHDA and CDR2 SQIVND (reference sequence). V gave up 5 bases and J gave up 6 bases, with 11 bases separating them. Combining the CDR3 with reference TRBV19 and TRBJ1-5 gives the whole variable domain DGGITQSPKYLFRKEGQNVTLSCEQNLNHDAMYWYRQDPGQGLRLIYYSQIVNDFQKGDIAEGYSVSREKKESFPLTVTSAQKNPTAFYLCASSADILQPQHFGDGTRLSIL.

V usage is TRBV10-3 and J usage is TRBJ1-2; D might be TRBD1 (6 bases). Germline CDR1 and CDR2: ENHRY and SYGVKD. Trimming stripped 5 bases from V and 4 bases from J, with 14 bases between. This CDR3 comprises 14 residues. CDR3 residues: CAISPGAQGYGYTF. The CDR3 region has the DNA TGTGCCATCAGTCCCGGGGCACAGGGCTATGGCTACACCTTC.

The rearrangement uses TRBV10-3 and TRBJ1-5; the match to TRBD1 covers 8 bases. CDR3 length: 15 residues. J lost 9 bases, V lost 2 bases, and 9 bases had no gene match. Germline CDR1 and CDR2: ENHRY and SYGVKD. CDR3 amino acids: CAISEKQGVPGPQHF. The CDR3, as DNA: TGTGCCATCAGTGAGAAACAGGGGGTTCCGGGGCCCCAGCATTTT.

The chain recombines TRBV10-1 with TRBJ2-3, with TRBD1 matching over 8 bases. Germline assignment: CDR1 WNHNN and CDR2 SYGVQD (reference sequence). V gave up 3 bases and J gave up 1 base; unmatched junction bases: 9. This CDR3 is 17 amino acids long. DNA for the CDR3: TGCGCCAGCAGTGATGGGGGACAGGTCGACGGCACAGATACGCAGTATTTT. This codes for CASSDGGQVDGTDTQYF.

The V and J genes are TRBV9 and TRBJ2-2; D gene unclear. Deletions cut 1 base from V and 3 bases from J, with 10 bases between. CDR1 and CDR2 (germline): SGDLS, YYNGEE. The CDR3 contains 15 residues. The CDR3 DNA reads TGTGCCAGCAGCGTAAGCGCGATGTACACCGGGGAGCTGTTTTTT. It translates to CASSVSAMYTGELFF.

The V gene is TRBV5-4, the J gene TRBJ2-3, with D hard to call. The length of the CDR3 is 14 residues. CDR1 and CDR2 from the germline V gene are SGHNT and YYREEE (reference sequence). V gave up 4 bases and J gave up 4 bases, with 13 bases separating them. The CDR3: CASSIDPTSDTQYF. The CDR3 nucleotides are TGTGCCAGCAGCATAGACCCGACTTCAGATACGCAGTATTTT.

This clone has at least ten counts. The V gene is TRBV28, the J gene TRBJ2-7, with 9 bases matching TRBD1. From germline, CDR1 is MDHEN and CDR2 SYDVKM. CDR3 length: 18 residues. With 4 bases clipped from V and 5 bases from J, the junction kept 18 bases outside the gene matches. DNA of the CDR3: TGTGCCAGCAGTTCCCGGGACAGGGTTGGCAGCGCCCCCAACGAGCAGTACTTC. Amino acids: CASSSRDRVGSAPNEQYF. The variable domain in full, with the rest retrieved from reference TRBV28 and TRBJ2-7, is DVKVTQSSRYLVKRTGEKVFLECVQDMDHENMFWYRQDPGLGLRLIYFSYDVKMKEKGDIPEGYSVSREKKERFSLILESASTNQTSMYLCASSSRDRVGSAPNEQYFGPGTRLTVT.

This clone is a singleton in its sample. The CDR3 DNA is TGTGCCAGCAGCTCTCAGGGGCGAGAGACCCAGTACTTC. This encodes CASSSQGRETQYF. This sequence joins TRBV7-3 and TRBJ2-5; possibly TRBD1 for D (6 bases). CDR1 and CDR2 from the germline V gene are SGHTA and FQGTGA. Between the trimmed V and J ends, which lost 4 bases and 4 bases, there was a span of 10 bases. The CDR3 is 13 residues long.

In DNA form, the CDR3 reads TGTGCCACCAGCACCGGACTAGCGGGAGTCAAAAACATTCAGTACTTC. It specifies CATSTGLAGVKNIQYF. V is TRBV15 and J is TRBJ2-4; the match to TRBD2 covers 13 bases. J lost 3 bases, V lost 4 bases, and 3 bases had no gene match. The CDR3 covers 16 residues. Germline CDR1 reads LNHNV; CDR2 reads YYDKDF (reference sequence).

This chain joins TRBV18 and TRBJ2-7; TRBD2 might be the D (5 bases). The germline V and J ends were trimmed by 10 bases and 6 bases, with 22 bases remaining between them. Germline V lookup: CDR1 KGHSH, CDR2 LQKENI. This CDR3 contains 14 residues. The CDR3 spells CATPLRTAVCEQYF. CDR3 sequence (DNA): TGTGCCACCCCTCTCCGGACTGCCGTGTGCGAGCAGTACTTC.

V gene TRBV21-1 combines with J gene TRBJ2-7; whether TRBD1, the table's D call, matches the DNA was not checked. TRBV21-1 is deemed a pseudogene. This CDR3 has 15 residues. The CDR3, as DNA: TGTGCCAGCAGCAAAGCGGACAGAGAGCGCTACGAGCAGTACTTC. Protein sequence: CASSKADRERYEQYF.